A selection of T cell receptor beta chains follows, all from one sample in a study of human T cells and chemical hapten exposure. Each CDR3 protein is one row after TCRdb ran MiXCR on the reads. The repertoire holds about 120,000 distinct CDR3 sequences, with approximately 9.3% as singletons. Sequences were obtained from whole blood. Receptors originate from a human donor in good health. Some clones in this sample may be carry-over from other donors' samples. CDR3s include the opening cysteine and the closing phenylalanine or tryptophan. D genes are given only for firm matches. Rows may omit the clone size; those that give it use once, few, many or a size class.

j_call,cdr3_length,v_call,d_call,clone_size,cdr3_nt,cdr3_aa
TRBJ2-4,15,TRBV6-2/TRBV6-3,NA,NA,TGTGCCAGTACGCTCAGGGAAAGAGCCAAAAACATTCAGTACTTC,CASTLRERAKNIQYF
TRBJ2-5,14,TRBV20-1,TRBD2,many,TGCAGTGCTAGATCCGGGACTAGCGCGGAGGCCCAGTACTTC,CSARSGTSAEAQYF
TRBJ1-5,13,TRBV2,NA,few,TGTGCCAGCGGAGACAGTCCTAATCAGCCCCAGCATTTT,CASGDSPNQPQHF
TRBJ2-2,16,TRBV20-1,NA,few,TGCAGTGCTAGAGATTGGGGGGTTGGGGACACCGGGGAGCTGTTTTTT,CSARDWGVGDTGELFF
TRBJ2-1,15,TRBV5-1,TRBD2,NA,TGCGCCAGCAGCTTGGCTAGCGGGAGTAACAATGAGCAGTTCTTC,CASSLASGSNNEQFF
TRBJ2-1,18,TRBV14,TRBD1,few,TGTGCCAGCAGCCAAGTGGGGACAGGGACGCCTCCCGGCAATGAGCAGTTCTTC,CASSQVGTGTPPGNEQFF
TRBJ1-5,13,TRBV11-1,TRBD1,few,TGTGCCAGCAGCGCAGGGGGCAGTCAGCCCCAGCATTTT,CASSAGGSQPQHF
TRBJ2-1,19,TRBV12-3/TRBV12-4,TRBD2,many,TGTGCCAGCAGTGTAGTATTAGGCGGGGGGGCCGACTCCTACAATGAGCAGTTCTTC,CASSVVLGGGADSYNEQFF
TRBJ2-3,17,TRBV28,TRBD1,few,TGTGCCAGCAGTCCACTCTTTAGGGCTCAGGGGGCAGATACGCAGTATTTT,CASSPLFRAQGADTQYF
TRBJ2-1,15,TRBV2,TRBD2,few,TGTGCCATCCCTGGCCAGGGCGGGAGCTACAATGAGCAGTTCTTC,CAIPGQGGSYNEQFF
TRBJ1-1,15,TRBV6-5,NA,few,TGTGCCAGCAGTAGCCCGGGACACCGAAACACTGAAGCTTTCTTT,CASSSPGHRNTEAFF
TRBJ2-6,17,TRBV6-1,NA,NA,TGTGCCAGCAGTGCCTTGTCCGCCGTCTCTGGGGCCAACGTCCTGACTTTC,CASSALSAVSGANVLTF
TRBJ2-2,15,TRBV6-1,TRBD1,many,TGTGCCAGCAGCGAGGACAGGGGGCCTACCGGGGAGCTGTTTTTT,CASSEDRGPTGELFF
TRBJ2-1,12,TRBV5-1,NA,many,TGCGCCAGCAGCTTGAAGGGAGCGGAGCAGTTCTTC,CASSLKGAEQFF
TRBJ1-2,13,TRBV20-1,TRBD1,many,TGCAGTGCTAGAGTCGCCAGGGGGCGAGGCTACACCTTC,CSARVARGRGYTF
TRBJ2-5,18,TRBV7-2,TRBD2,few,TGTGCCAGCAGCTTGCCCACAGGCCTGGGAGGGCTGCAAGAGACCCAGTACTTC,CASSLPTGLGGLQETQYF
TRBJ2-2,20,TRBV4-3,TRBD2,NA,TGCGCCAGCAGCCAAGACTCGGGACTAGCGGGGGGGCCGGGCACCGGGGAGCTGTTTTTT,CASSQDSGLAGGPGTGELFF
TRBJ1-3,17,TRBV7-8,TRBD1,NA,TGTGCCAGCAGCTTAGGGTACAGGGGACGCTCTGGAAACACCATATATTTT,CASSLGYRGRSGNTIYF
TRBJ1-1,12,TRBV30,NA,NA,TGTGCCTGGAGTTGGGGGAACACTGAAGCTTTCTTT,CAWSWGNTEAFF
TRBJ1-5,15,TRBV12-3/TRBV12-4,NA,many,TGTGCCAGCAGTTTAGGGGCCCAAAGCAATCAGCCCCAGCATTTT,CASSLGAQSNQPQHF
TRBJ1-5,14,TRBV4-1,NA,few,TGCGCCAGCAGCCAAATACCTATCAATCAGCCCCAGCATTTT,CASSQIPINQPQHF
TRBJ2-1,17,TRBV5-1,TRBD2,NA,TGCGCCAGCAGCCAGCTAGCGGGAGACCCCGCCTACAATGAGCAGTTCTTC,CASSQLAGDPAYNEQFF
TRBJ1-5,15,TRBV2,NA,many,TGTGCCAGCAGTGTGGACAGTCACATAGGTCAGCCCCAGCATTTT,CASSVDSHIGQPQHF
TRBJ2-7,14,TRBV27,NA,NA,TGTGCCAGCAGTTTATATCCAGCGTCCTACGAGCAGTACTTC,CASSLYPASYEQYF
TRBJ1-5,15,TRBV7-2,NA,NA,TGTGCCAGCAGCTTAAGGACAGCGATCAATCAGCCCCAGCATTTT,CASSLRTAINQPQHF
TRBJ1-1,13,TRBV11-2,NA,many,TGTGCCGGGAGACGGTTAATGAACACTGAAGCTTTCTTT,CAGRRLMNTEAFF
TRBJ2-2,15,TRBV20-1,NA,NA,TGCAGTGCTAGAGGGACAGATCCGAACACCGGGGAGCTGTTTTTT,CSARGTDPNTGELFF
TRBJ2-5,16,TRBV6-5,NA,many,TGTGCCAGCAGTTACTCGTGGCCAGATCAACAAGAGACCCAGTACTTC,CASSYSWPDQQETQYF
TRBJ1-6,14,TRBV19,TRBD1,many,TGTGCCAGTACCAGGGACAGGGGTGATTCACCCCTCCACTTT,CASTRDRGDSPLHF
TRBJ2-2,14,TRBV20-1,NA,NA,TGCAGTGCTCGCCAGGGGGGGTCCACCGGGGAGCTGTTTTTT,CSARQGGSTGELFF
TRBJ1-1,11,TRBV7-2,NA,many,TGTGCCAGCAGCTTGCTTTCCGAAGCTTTCTTT,CASSLLSEAFF
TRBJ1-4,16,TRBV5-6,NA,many,TGTGCCAGCAGCGACCTTCAGGGACGGACTAATGAAAAACTGTTTTTT,CASSDLQGRTNEKLFF
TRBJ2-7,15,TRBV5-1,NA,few,TGCGCCAGCAGCTTGGCTACGGTGCGAACCTACGAGCAGTACTTC,CASSLATVRTYEQYF
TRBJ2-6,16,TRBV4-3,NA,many,TGCGCCAGCAGCCAAGACTGGAACTCTGGGGCCAACGTCCTGACTTTC,CASSQDWNSGANVLTF
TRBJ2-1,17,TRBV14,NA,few,TGTGCCAGCAGCCAAGATCCAGGGAGGTTCACCTACAATGAGCAGTTCTTC,CASSQDPGRFTYNEQFF
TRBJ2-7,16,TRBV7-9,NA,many,TGTGCCAGCAGCCCCACGGGGTTCAGAAGCTCCTACGAGCAGTACTTC,CASSPTGFRSSYEQYF
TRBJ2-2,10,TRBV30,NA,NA,TGTGCCGGTGACACCGGGGAGCTGTTTTTT,CAGDTGELFF